This T cell receptor beta chain was recorded in a study of prognosis after radiotherapy for stage I lung cancer. About the research overall: All non-small cell lung cancer patients were considered medically inoperable.

The CDR3 has 12 residues. V was trimmed by 7 bases and J by 10 bases, leaving 15 bases between them. CDR1 is SNHLY and CDR2 is FYNNEI in the germline V gene. The authors amplified TCR beta CDR3 from genomic DNA using two-round multiplex PCR. First-round PCR amplification was performed with primers specific to each TRBV and TRBJ gene. One entry per CDR3 protein, called by TCRdb with MiXCR from the multiplex PCR reads. This table has 25,000 to 30,000 distinct CDR3 sequences, roughly 40% appearing once. This clonotype showed up many times. What it recognizes is unknown. Since a much larger clone is just one base distant, this may be a read error. The authors drew roughly 6 milliliters of peripheral blood at each of two time points. The study's findings and limits: Determination of whether the expanded TCR clones were tumor-specific was not performed.

The sequence came from a donor over 45 with non-small cell lung cancer. The chain is built from TRBV2 and TRBJ2-3, with a possible D match to TRBD1 (5 bases). Sequenced material: PBMCs, taken before or after stereotactic body radiation therapy (not recorded which). CDR3 amino acids: CASKGPQNAQYF. CDR3 nucleotides: TGTGCCAGCAAGGGGCCTCAGAATGCGCAGTATTTT. Full variable domain (remainder filled in from reference TRBV2 and TRBJ2-3): EPEVTQTPSHQVTQMGQEVILRCVPISNHLYFYWYRQILGQKVEFLVSFYNNEISEKSEIFDDQFSVERPDGSNFTLKIRSTKLEDSAMYFCASKGPQNAQYFGPGTRLTVL.